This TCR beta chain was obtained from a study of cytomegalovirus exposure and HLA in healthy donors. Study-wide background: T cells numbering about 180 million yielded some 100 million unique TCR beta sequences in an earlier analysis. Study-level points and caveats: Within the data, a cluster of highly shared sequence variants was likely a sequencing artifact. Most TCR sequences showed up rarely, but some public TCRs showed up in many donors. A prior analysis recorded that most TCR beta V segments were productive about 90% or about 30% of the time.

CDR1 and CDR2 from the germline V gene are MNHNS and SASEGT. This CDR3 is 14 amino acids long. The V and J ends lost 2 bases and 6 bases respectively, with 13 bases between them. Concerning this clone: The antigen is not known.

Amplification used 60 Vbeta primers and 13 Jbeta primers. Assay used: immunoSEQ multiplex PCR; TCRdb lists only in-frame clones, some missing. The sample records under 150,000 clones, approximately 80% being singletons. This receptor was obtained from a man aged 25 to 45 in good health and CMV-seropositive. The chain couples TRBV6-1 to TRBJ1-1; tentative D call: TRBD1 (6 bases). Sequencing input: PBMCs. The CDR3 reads CASSESTGRSEAFF. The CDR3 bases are TGTGCCAGCAGTGAATCAACAGGGCGGTCTGAAGCTTTCTTT.